The clone carrying this T cell receptor (beta chain) has a handful of counts. The data belong to a study of control samples from healthy donors and cancer patients. Profiling relied on immunoSEQ multiplex PCR, and the TCRdb table lists in-frame clones only, not all of them. This sample has approximately 79,000 clones, with 89% found just once. V was trimmed by 2 bases and J by 5 bases, leaving 10 bases between them. The CDR3 sequence is 14 residues long. Germline assignment: CDR1 SEHNR and CDR2 FQNEAQ (reference sequence). Sequencing was performed on blood. The gene calls are TRBV7-9 and TRBJ2-1; either TRBD1 or TRBD2 may fit D (6 bases each). The source is a man between 45 and 60 years old in good health. The chain's CDR3 is CASSLRGENNEQFF. CDR3 nucleotides: TGTGCCAGCAGCTTAAGGGGGGAGAACAATGAGCAGTTCTTC.